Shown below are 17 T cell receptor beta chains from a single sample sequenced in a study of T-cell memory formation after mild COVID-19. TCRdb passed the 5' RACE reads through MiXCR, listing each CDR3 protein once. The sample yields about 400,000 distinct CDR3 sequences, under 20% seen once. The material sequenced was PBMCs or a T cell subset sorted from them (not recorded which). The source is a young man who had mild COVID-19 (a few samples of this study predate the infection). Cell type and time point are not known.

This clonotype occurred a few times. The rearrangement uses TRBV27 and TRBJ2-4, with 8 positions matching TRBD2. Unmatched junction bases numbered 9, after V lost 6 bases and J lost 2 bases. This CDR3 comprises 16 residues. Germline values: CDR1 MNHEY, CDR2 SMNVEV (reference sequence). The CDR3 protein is CASSPTSVWPKNIQYF. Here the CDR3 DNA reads TGTGCCAGCAGCCCGACTAGCGTCTGGCCCAAAAACATTCAGTACTTC.

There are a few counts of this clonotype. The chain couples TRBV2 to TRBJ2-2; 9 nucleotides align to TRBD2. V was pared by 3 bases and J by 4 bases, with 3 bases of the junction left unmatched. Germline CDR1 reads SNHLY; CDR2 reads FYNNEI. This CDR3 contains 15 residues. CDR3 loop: CASSDGGGVTGELFF. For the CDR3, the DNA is TGTGCCAGCAGTGATGGCGGGGGGGTCACCGGGGAGCTGTTTTTT.

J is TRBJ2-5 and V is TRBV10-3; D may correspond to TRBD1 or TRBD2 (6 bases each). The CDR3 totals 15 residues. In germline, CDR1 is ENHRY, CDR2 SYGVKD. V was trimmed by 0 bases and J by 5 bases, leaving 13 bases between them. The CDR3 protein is CAISESRGPRETQYF. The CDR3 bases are TGTGCCATCAGTGAGTCCCGGGGGCCCCGGGAGACCCAGTACTTC.

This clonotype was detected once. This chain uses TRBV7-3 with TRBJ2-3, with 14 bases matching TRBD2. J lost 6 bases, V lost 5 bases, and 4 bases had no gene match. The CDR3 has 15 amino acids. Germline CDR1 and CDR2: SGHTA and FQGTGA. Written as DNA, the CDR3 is TGTGCCAGCAGCACGGGACTAGCGGGAGAGGATACGCAGTATTTT. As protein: CASSTGLAGEDTQYF.

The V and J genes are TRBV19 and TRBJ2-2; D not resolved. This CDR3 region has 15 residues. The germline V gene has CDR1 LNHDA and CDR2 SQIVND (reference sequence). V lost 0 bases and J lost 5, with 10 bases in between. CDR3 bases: TGTGCCAGTAGTATAGATAGTAGCTGGACCGGGGAGCTGTTTTTT. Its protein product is CASSIDSSWTGELFF.

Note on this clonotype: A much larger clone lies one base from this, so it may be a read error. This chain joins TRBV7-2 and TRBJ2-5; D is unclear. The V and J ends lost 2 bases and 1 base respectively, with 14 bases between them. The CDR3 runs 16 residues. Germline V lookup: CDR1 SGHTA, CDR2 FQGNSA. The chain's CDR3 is CASSLLVPFFQETQYF. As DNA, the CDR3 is TGTGCCAGCAGCTTACTAGTGCCGTTTTTCCAAGAGACCCAGTACTTC.

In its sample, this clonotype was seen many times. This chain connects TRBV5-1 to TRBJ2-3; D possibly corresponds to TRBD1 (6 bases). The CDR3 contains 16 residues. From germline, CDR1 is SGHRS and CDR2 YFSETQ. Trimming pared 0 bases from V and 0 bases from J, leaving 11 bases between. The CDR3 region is CASSLGRTASTDTQYF. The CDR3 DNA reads TGCGCCAGCAGCTTGGGCCGGACAGCTAGCACAGATACGCAGTATTTT. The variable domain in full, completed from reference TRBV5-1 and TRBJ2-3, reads KAGVTQTPRYLIKTRGQQVTLSCSPISGHRSVSWYQQTPGQGLQFLFEYFSETQRNKGNFPGRFSGRQFSNSRSEMNVSTLELGDSALYLCASSLGRTASTDTQYFGPGTRLTVL.

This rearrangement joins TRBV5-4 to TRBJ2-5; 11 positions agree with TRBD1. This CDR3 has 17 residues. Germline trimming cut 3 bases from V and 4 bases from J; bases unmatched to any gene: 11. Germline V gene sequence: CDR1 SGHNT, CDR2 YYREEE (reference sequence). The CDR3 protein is CASSWDGQGAVGETQYF. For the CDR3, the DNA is TGTGCCAGCAGCTGGGACGGACAGGGGGCGGTAGGAGAGACCCAGTACTTC.

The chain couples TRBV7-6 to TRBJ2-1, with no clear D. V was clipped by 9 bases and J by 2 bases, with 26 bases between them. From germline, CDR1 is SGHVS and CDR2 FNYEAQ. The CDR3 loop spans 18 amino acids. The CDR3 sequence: CASGSGFKHRRTYNEQFF. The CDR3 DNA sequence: TGTGCCAGTGGGTCGGGTTTTAAGCACCGACGGACCTACAATGAGCAGTTCTTC.

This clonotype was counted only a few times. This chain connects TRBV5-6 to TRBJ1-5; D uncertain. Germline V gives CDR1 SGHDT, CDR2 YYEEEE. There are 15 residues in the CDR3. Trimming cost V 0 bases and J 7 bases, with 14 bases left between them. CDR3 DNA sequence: TGTGCCAGCAGCTTGGGAGCAGGTTGGAGACAGCCCCAGCATTTT. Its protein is CASSLGAGWRQPQHF.

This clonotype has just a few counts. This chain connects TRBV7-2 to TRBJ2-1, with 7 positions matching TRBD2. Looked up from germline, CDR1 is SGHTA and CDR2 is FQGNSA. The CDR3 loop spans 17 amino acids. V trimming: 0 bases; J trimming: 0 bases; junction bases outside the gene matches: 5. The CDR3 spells CASSLAASGVSYNEQFF. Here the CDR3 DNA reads TGTGCCAGCAGCTTAGCGGCAAGCGGGGTCTCCTACAATGAGCAGTTCTTC.

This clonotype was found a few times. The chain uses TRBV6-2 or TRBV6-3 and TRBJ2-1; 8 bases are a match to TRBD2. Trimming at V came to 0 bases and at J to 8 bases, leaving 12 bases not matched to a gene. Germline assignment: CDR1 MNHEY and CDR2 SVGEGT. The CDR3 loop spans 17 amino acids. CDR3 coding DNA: TGTGCCAGCAGTTACTCCCCAGCGGGGGAGGGAGACGATGAGCAGTTCTTC. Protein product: CASSYSPAGEGDDEQFF.

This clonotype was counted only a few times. In nucleotides, the CDR3 is TGTGCCAGCAGCGTGGACAGAAATCAGCCCCAGCATTTT. It is translated as CASSVDRNQPQHF. The V call is TRBV7-2, the J call TRBJ1-5; tentative D call: TRBD1 (6 bases). The V gene lost 5 bases and the J gene lost 4 bases, with 9 bases spanning the gap. CDR3 length: 13 amino acids. Germline V CDR1 and CDR2: SGHTA, FQGNSA.

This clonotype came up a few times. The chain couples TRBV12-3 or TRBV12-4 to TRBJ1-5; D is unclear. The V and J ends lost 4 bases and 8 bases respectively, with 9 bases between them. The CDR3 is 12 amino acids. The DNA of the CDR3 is TGTGCCAGCAGTTACCTCGGGAAGCCCCAGCATTTT. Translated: CASSYLGKPQHF.

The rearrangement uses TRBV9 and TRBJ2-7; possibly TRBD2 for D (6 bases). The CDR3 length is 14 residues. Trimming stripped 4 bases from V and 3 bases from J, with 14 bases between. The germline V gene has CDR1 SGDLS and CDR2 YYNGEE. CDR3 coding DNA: TGTGCCAGCAGCACCCGACTAGGGAGCTACGAGCAGTACTTC. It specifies CASSTRLGSYEQYF.

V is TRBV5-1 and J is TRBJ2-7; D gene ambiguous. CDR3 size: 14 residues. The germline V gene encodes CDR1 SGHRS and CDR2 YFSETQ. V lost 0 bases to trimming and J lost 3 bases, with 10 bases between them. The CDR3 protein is CASSLGLSSYEQYV. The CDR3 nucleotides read TGCGCCAGCAGCTTGGGACTTTCGAGCTACGAGCAGTACGTC.

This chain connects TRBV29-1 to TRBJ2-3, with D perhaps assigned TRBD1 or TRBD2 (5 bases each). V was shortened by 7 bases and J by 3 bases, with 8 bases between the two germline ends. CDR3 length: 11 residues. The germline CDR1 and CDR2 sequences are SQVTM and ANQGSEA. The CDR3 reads CSARGTDTQYF. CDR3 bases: TGCAGCGCGAGGGGAACAGATACGCAGTATTTT.